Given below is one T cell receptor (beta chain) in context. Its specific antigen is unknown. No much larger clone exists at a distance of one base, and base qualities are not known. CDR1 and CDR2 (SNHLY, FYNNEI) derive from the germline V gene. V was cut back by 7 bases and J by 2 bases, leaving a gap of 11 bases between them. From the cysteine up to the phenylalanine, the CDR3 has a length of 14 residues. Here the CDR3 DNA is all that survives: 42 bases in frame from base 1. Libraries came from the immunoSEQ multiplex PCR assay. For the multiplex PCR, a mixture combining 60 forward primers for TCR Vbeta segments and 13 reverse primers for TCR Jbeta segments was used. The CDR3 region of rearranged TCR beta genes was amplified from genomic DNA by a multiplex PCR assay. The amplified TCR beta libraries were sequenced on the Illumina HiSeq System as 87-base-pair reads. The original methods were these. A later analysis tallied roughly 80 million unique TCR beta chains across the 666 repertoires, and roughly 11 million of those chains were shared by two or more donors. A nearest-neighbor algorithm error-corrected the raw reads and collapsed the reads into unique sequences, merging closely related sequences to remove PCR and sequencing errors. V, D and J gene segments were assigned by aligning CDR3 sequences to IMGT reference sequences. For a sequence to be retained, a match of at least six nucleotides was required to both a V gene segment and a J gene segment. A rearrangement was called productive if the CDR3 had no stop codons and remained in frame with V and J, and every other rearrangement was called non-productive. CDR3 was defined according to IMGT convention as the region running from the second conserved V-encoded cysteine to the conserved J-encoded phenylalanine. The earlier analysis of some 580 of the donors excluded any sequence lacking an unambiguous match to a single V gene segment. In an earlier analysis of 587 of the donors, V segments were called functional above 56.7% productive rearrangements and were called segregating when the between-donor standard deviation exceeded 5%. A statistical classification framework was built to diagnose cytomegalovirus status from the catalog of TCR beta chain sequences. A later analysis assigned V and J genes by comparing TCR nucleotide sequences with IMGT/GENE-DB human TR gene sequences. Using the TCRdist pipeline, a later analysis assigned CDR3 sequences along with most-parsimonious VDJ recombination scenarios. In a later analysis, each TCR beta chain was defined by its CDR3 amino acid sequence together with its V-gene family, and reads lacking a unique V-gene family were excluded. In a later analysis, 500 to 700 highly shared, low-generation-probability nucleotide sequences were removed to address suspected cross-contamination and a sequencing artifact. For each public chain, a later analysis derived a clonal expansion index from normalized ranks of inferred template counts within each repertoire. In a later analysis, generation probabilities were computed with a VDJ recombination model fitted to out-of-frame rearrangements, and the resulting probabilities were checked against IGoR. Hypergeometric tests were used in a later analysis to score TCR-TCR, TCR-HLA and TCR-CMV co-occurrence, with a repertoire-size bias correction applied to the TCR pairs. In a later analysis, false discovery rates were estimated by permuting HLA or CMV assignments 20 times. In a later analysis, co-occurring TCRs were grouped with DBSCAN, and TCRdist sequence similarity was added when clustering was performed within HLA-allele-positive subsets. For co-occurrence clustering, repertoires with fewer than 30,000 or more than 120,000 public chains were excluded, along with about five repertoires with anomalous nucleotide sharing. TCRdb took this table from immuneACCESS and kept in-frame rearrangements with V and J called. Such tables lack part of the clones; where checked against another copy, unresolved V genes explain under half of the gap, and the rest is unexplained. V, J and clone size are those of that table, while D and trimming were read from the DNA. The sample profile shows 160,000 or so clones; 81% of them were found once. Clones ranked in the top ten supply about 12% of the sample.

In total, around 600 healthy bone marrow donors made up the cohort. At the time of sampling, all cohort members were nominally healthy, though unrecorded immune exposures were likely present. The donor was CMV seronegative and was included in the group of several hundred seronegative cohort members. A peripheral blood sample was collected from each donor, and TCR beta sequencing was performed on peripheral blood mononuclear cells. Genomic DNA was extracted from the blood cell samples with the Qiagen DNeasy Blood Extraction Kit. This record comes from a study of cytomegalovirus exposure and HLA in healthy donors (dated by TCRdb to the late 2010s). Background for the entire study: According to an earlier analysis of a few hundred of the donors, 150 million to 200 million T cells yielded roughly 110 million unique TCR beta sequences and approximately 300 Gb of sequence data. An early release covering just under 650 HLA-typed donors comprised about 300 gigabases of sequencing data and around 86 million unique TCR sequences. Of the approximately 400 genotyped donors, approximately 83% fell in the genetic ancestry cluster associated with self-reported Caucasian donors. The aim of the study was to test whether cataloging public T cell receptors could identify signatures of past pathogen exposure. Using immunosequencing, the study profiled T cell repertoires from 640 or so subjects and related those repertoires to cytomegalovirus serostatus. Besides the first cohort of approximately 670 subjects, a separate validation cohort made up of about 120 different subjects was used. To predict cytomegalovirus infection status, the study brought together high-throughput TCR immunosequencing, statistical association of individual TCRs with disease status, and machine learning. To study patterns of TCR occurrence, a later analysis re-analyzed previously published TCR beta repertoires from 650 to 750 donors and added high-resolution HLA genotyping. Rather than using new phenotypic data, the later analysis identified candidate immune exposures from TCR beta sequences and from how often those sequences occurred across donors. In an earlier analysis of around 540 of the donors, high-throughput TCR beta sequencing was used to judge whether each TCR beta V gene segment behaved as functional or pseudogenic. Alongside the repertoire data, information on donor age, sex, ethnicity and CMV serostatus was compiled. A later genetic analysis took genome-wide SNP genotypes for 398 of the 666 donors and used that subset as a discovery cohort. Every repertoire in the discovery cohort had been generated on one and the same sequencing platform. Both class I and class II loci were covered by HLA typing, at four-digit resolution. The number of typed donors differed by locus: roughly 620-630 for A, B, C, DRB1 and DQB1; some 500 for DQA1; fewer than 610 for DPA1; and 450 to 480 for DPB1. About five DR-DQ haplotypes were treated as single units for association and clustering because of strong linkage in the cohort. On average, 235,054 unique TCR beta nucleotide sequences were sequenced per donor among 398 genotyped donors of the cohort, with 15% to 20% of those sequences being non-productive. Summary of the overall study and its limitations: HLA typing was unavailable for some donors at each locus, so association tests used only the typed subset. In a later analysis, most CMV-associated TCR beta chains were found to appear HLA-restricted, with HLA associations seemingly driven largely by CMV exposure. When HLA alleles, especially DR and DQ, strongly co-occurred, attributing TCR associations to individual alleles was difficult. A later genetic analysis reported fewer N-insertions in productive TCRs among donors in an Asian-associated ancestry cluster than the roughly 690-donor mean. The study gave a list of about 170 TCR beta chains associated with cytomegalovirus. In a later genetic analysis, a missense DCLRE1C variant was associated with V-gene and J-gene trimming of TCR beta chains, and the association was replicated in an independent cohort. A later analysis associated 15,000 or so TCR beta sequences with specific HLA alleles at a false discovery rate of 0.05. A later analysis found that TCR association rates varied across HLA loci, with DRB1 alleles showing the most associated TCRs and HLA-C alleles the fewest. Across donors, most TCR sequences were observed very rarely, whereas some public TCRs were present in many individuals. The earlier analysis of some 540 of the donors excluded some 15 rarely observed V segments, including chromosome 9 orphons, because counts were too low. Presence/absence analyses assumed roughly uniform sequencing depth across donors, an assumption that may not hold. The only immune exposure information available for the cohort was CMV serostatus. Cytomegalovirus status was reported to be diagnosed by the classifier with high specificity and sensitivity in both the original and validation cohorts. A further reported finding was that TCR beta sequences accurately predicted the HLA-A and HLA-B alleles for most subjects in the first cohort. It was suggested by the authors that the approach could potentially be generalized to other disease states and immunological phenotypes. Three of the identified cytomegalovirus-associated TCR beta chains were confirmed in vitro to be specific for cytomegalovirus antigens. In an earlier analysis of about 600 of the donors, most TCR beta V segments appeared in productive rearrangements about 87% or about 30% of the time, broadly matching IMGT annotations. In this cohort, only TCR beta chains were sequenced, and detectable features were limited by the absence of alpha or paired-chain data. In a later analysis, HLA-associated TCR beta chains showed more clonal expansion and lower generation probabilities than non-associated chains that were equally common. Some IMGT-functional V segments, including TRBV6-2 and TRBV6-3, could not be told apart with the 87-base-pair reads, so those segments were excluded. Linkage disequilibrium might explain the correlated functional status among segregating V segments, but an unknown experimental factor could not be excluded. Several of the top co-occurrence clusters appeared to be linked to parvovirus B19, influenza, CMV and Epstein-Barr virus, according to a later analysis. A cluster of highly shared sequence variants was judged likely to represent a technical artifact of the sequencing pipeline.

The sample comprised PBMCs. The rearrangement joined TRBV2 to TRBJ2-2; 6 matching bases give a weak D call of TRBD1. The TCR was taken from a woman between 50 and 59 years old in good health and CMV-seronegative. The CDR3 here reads CASNKGHNTGELFF. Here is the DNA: TGTGCCAGCAATAAGGGACACAACACCGGGGAGCTGTTTTTT. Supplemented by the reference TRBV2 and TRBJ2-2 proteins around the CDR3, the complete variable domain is EPEVTQTPSHQVTQMGQEVILRCVPISNHLYFYWYRQILGQKVEFLVSFYNNEISEKSEIFDDQFSVERPDGSNFTLKIRSTKLEDSAMYFCASNKGHNTGELFFGEGSRLTVL.